This entry is about one T cell receptor (beta chain). What it binds is not known. The record originates from a study of cytomegalovirus exposure and HLA in healthy donors. Notes on the study in general: Later analysis indicated greater clonal expansion among HLA-associated TCR beta chains than among equally common other chains.

The PCR was carried out with 60 Vbeta primers and 13 Jbeta primers. Some clones are missing from TCRdb's copy, which holds only in-frame ones; the method was immunoSEQ multiplex PCR. The data contain about 300,000 clones, 75% to 90% of them singletons. V shed 1 base and J 5 bases; nucleotides not matched to a gene: 7. Germline CDR1 and CDR2: KGHSH and LQKENI. The CDR3 totals 15 residues. Sequencing was done on a sample of PBMCs. This sequence joins TRBV18 and TRBJ1-1; 7 bases align to TRBD1. The sequence was collected from a man aged 35-49 years in good health and CMV-seropositive. The CDR3 region has the DNA TGTGCCAGCTCACCACGGAAGGGGGCAGGTACTGAAGCTTTCTTT. It is translated as CASSPRKGAGTEAFF.